The source of this T cell receptor beta chain is a study of identical twins. The V gene end was trimmed by 4 bases and the J gene end by 2 bases; junction bases not matched to a gene: 12. Germline V CDR1 and CDR2: SGHRS, YFSETQ. This CDR3 spans 17 amino acids. MiXCR was run by TCRdb on the 5' RACE reads, yielding one entry per CDR3 protein. The sample lists nearly 250,000 distinct CDR3 sequences, roughly 7% occurring once. In its sample, this clonotype was seen a few times. This same sample was also taken into another study, of yellow fever vaccine responses in identical twins.

This receptor was taken from a woman aged 18-29 years in good health. The chain employs TRBV5-1 and TRBJ2-4; 7 bases align to TRBD1. Source material: memory (CD45RO+) T cells sorted from blood. The CDR3 DNA is TGCGCCAGCAGCCCAGGCGACAGGGAGTATACCAAAAACATTCAGTACTTC. As protein: CASSPGDREYTKNIQYF.